The next 11 T cell receptor beta chains were all read from a single sample in a study of blood T cell repertoires in COVID-19. The data were produced by immunoSEQ multiplex PCR, yet TCRdb's version contains in-frame clones alone and is incomplete. The sample carries some 41,000 clones, 82% recorded once. The sequenced material came from peripheral blood. These receptor sequences come from a woman in her seventies with acute or convalescent COVID-19.

The J gene is TRBJ2-1, the V gene TRBV5-1; a weak D match, TRBD2 (5 bases). Between the trimmed V and J ends, which lost 7 bases and 4 bases, there was a span of 12 bases. Germline V gene lookup returns CDR1 SGHRS and CDR2 YFSETQ. The CDR3 sequence is 13 residues long. CDR3 coding DNA: TGCGCCAGCGGAGCGGCCTTATACAATGAGCAGTTCTTC. Amino acids: CASGAALYNEQFF.

The chain couples TRBV28 to TRBJ1-1; 7 nucleotides align to TRBD1. CDR1 and CDR2 from the germline V gene are MDHEN and SYDVKM. V was clipped by 6 bases and J by 1 base; unmatched bases: 8. CDR3 length equals 15 residues. In DNA, the CDR3 is TGTGCCAGCAGGTCCCCAGGGGGACCGAACACTGAAGCTTTCTTT. Translation: CASRSPGGPNTEAFF.

This clone was counted a few times. The V and J genes are TRBV9 and TRBJ1-1; D uncertain. Trimming removed 4 bases from V and 3 bases from J, with 16 bases in between. This CDR3 contains 15 residues. Germline assignment: CDR1 SGDLS and CDR2 YYNGEE. CDR3: CASSPTLGRDTEAFF. As DNA, the CDR3 is TGTGCCAGCAGCCCCACGTTGGGCAGAGACACTGAAGCTTTCTTT.

The gene calls are TRBV24-1 and TRBJ1-4; no definite D call. Germline CDR1 and CDR2: KGHDR and SFDVKD. V was trimmed by 5 bases and J by 2 bases, leaving 11 bases between them. CDR3 length: 15 amino acids. CDR3 residues: CATSGGGGTNEKLFF. In DNA, the CDR3 is TGTGCCACCAGTGGGGGAGGTGGCACTAATGAAAAACTGTTTTTT.

The chain has TRBV6-1 and TRBJ1-2, with 9 positions matching TRBD1. The J segment lost 4 bases and the V segment lost 2 bases, leaving 2 bases of the junction unmatched. Germline V gives CDR1 MNHNS, CDR2 SASEGT. This CDR3 has 14 amino acids. CDR3: CASSEPGQGYGYTF. CDR3 DNA sequence: TGTGCCAGCAGTGAACCGGGACAGGGCTATGGCTACACCTTC.

V and J are TRBV9 and TRBJ2-2; D is perhaps TRBD1 (6 bases). The CDR3 extends over 15 amino acids. The germline V gene encodes CDR1 SGDLS and CDR2 YYNGEE. Trimming cost V 4 bases and J 6 bases, with 16 bases left between them. The CDR3 DNA is TGTGCCAGCAGCCCCCGGGCCGAGGGGGCCGGGGAGCTGTTTTTT. Translating gives CASSPRAEGAGELFF.

The chain joins TRBV9 to TRBJ1-3; tentatively, D is TRBD1 (6 bases). The V gene's germline CDR1 is SGDLS and CDR2 YYNGEE. This CDR3 has 14 amino acids. V lost 7 bases and J lost 4, with 15 bases in between. In DNA, the CDR3 is TGTGCCAGCGGTCCCGGGGGGACAGGAAACACCATATATTTT. Translated: CASGPGGTGNTIYF.

This chain connects TRBV7-6 to TRBJ2-3; 8 positions match TRBD2. The length of the CDR3 is 17 residues. The V gene end was trimmed by 1 base and the J gene end by 4 bases; junction bases not matched to a gene: 10. Germline V gene data show CDR1 as SGHVS and CDR2 as FNYEAQ. The CDR3 DNA reads TGTGCCAGCAGCTTAGAGGCGGCGGGAGGAGGATCAGATACGCAGTATTTT. Protein: CASSLEAAGGGSDTQYF.

The chain combines TRBV7-3 with TRBJ1-1, with D maybe TRBD1 (6 bases). From germline, CDR1 is SGHTA and CDR2 FQGTGA. This CDR3 has 12 amino acids. The ends were cut back, 4 bases at V and 7 bases at J, with 10 bases in the middle. CDR3 sequence reads: CASSSTTGEAFF. The CDR3 DNA sequence: TGTGCCAGCAGCTCCACGACAGGTGAAGCTTTCTTT.

The genes are TRBV5-4 and TRBJ1-4; TRBD1 might be the D (5 bases). The V gene lost 4 bases and the J gene lost 8 bases, with 21 bases spanning the gap. Germline lookup yields CDR1 SGHNT and CDR2 YYREEE (reference sequence). CDR3 length: 16 residues. The CDR3 DNA reads TGTGCCAGCAGCCCTACCCAGGGCAGGCTCGAGGAAAAACTGTTTTTT. Translation: CASSPTQGRLEEKLFF.

This clone was seen more than once but under ten times. The chain joins TRBV2 to TRBJ2-5; 14 positions agree with TRBD2. Germline assignment: CDR1 SNHLY and CDR2 FYNNEI. The junction had 17 bases not matched to a gene; V was cut back by 3 bases and J by 5 bases. The CDR3 runs to 20 residues. DNA of the CDR3: TGTGCCAGCAGTGACGGGGGGCTTGGGACTAGCGGGAGCCCGTTCGAGACCCAGTACTTC. This codes for CASSDGGLGTSGSPFETQYF. Full variable domain (remainder filled in from reference TRBV2 and TRBJ2-5): EPEVTQTPSHQVTQMGQEVILRCVPISNHLYFYWYRQILGQKVEFLVSFYNNEISEKSEIFDDQFSVERPDGSNFTLKIRSTKLEDSAMYFCASSDGGLGTSGSPFETQYFGPGTRLLVL.